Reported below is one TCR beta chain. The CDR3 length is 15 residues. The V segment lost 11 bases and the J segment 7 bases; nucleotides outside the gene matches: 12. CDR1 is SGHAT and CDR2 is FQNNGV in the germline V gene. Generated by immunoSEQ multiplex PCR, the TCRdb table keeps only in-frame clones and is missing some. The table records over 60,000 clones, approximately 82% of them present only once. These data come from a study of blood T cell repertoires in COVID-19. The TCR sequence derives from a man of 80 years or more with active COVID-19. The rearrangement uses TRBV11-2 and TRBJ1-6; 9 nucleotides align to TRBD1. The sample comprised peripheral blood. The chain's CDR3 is CASLSGTGRNSPLHF. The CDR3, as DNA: TGTGCCTCCCTGTCCGGGACAGGGAGAAATTCACCCCTCCACTTT.